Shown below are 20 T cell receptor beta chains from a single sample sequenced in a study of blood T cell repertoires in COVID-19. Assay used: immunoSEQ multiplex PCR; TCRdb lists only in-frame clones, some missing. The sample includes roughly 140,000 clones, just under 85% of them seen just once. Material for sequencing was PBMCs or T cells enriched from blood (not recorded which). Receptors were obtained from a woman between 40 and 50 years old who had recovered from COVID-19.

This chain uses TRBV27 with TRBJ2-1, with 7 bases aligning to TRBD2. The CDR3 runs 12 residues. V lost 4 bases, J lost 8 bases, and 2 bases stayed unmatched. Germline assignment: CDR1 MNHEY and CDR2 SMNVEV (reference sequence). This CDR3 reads CASSWGGDEQFF. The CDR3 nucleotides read TGTGCCAGCAGTTGGGGGGGAGATGAGCAGTTCTTC.

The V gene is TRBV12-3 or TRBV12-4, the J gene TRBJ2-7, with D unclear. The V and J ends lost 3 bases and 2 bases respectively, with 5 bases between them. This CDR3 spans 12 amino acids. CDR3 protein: CASSLLAYEQYF. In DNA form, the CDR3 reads TGTGCCAGCAGTTTGTTAGCCTACGAGCAGTACTTC.

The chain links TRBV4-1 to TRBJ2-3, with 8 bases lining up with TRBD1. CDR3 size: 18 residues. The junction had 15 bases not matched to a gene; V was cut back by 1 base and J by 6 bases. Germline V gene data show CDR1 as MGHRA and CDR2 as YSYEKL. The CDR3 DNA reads TGCGCCAGCAGCCAAGTCCCTCTTGGCAGGGGGCGAGCGGATACGCAGTATTTT. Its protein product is CASSQVPLGRGRADTQYF.

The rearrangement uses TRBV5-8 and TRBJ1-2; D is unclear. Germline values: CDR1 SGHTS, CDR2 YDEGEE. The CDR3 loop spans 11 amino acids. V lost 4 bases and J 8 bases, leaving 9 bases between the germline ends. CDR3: CASSPVLGYTF. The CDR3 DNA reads TGTGCCAGCAGCCCGGTATTGGGCTACACCTTC.

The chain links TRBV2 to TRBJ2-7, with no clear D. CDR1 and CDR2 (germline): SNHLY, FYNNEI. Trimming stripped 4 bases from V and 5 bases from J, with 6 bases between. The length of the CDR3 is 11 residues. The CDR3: CASSGSDEQYF. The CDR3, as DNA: TGTGCCAGCAGTGGTTCCGACGAGCAGTACTTC.

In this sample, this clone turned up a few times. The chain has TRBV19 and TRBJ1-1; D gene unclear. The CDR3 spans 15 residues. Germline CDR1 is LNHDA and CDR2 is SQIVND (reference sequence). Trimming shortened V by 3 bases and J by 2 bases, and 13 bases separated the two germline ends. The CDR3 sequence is CASSILPEVNTEAFF. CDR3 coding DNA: TGTGCCAGTAGTATCCTGCCAGAGGTCAACACTGAAGCTTTCTTT.

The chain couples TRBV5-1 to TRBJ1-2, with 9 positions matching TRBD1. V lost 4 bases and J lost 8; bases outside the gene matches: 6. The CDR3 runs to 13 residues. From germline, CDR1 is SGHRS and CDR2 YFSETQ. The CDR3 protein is CASSRDREEGYTF. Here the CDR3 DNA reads TGCGCCAGCAGCCGGGACAGGGAGGAGGGCTACACCTTC. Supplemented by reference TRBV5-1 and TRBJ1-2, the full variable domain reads KAGVTQTPRYLIKTRGQQVTLSCSPISGHRSVSWYQQTPGQGLQFLFEYFSETQRNKGNFPGRFSGRQFSNSRSEMNVSTLELGDSALYLCASSRDREEGYTFGSGTRLTVV.

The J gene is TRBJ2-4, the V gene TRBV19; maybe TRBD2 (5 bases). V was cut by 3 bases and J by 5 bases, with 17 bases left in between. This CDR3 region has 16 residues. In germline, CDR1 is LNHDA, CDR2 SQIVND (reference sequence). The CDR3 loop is CASSIGRLEGENIQYF. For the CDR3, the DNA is TGTGCCAGTAGTATTGGGCGCCTCGAGGGTGAAAACATTCAGTACTTC.

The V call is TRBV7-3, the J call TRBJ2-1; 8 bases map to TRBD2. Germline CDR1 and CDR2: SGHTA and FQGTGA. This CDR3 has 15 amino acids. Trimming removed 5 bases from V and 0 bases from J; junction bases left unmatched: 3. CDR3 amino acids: CASSQTSVSYNEQFF. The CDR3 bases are TGTGCCAGCAGCCAGACTAGCGTCTCCTACAATGAGCAGTTCTTC.

The CDR3 region has the DNA TGTGCCAGCAGCTTAGCCAGGGGAGTAGACTATGGCTACACCTTC. Protein sequence: CASSLARGVDYGYTF. This chain links TRBV11-2 with TRBJ1-2; D possibly corresponds to TRBD1 (6 bases). The germline V gene encodes CDR1 SGHAT and CDR2 FQNNGV. Trimming shortened V by 1 base and J by 3 bases, and 12 bases separated the two germline ends. The CDR3 spans 15 residues.

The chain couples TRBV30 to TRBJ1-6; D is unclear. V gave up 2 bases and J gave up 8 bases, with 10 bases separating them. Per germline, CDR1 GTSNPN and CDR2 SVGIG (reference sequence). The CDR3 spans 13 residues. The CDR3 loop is CAWSLRSDSPLHF. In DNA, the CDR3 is TGTGCCTGGAGTTTACGATCGGATTCACCCCTCCACTTT.

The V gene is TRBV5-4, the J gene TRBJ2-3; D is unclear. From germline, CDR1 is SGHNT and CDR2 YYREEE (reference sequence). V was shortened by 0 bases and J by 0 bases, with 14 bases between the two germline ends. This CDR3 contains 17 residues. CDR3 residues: CASSLVPAGPSTDTQYF. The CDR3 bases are TGTGCCAGCAGCTTGGTGCCTGCCGGTCCTAGCACAGATACGCAGTATTTT.

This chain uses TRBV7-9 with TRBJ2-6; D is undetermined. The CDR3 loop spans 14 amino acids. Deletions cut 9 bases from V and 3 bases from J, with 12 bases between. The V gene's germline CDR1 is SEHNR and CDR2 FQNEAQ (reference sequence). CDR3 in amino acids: CASSFLGGANVLTF. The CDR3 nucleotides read TGTGCCAGTTCCTTCCTAGGTGGGGCCAACGTCCTGACTTTC.

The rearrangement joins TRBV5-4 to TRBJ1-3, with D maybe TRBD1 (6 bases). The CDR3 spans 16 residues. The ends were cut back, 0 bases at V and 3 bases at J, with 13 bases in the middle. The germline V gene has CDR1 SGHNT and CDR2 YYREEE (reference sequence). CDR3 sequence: CASSLDPGVVGNTIYF. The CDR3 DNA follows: TGTGCCAGCAGCTTGGATCCAGGGGTAGTTGGAAACACCATATATTTT.

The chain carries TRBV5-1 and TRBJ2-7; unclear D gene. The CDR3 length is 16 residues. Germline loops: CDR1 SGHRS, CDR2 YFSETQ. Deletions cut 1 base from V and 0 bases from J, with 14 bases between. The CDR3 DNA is TGCGCCAGCAGCTTGCCCACCGCGGATAGCTCCTACGAGCAGTACTTC. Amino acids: CASSLPTADSSYEQYF.

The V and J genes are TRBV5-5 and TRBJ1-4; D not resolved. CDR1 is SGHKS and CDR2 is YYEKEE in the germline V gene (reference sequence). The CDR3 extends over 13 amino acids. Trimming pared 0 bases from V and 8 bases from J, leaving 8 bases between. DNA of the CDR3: TGTGCCAGCAGCTTGGGGGCTGGCGAAAAACTGTTTTTT. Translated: CASSLGAGEKLFF.

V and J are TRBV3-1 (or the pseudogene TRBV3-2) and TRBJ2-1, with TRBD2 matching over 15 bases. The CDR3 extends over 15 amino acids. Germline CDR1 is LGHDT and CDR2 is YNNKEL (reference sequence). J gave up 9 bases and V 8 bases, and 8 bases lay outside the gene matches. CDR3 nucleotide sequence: TGTGCCAGCGGAGGACTAGCGGGAGGGCCGCGTGAGCAGTTCTTC. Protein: CASGGLAGGPREQFF.

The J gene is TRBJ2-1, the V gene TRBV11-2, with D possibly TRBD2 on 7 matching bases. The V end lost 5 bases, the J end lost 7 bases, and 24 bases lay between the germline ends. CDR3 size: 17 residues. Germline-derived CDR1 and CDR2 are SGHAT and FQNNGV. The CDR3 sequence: CASSPAPAGVGGNEQFF. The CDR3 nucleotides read TGTGCCAGCAGCCCAGCCCCGGCGGGAGTAGGGGGGAATGAGCAGTTCTTC.

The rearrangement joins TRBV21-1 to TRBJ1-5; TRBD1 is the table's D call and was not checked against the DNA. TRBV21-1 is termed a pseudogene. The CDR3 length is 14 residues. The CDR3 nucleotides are TGTGCCAGCAGGGTCCTTTCGACAGGGCCCTACCGTCATTTT. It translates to CASRVLSTGPYRHF.

In nucleotides, the CDR3 is TGTGCCAGCAGCCAGGGGGAGTCTGAAGCTTTCTTT. Translating gives CASSQGESEAFF. The J gene is TRBJ1-1, the V gene TRBV27; 7 bases match TRBD1. This CDR3 contains 12 residues. Germline CDR1 is MNHEY and CDR2 is SMNVEV (reference sequence). Trimming at V came to 6 bases and at J to 6 bases, leaving 4 bases not matched to a gene.